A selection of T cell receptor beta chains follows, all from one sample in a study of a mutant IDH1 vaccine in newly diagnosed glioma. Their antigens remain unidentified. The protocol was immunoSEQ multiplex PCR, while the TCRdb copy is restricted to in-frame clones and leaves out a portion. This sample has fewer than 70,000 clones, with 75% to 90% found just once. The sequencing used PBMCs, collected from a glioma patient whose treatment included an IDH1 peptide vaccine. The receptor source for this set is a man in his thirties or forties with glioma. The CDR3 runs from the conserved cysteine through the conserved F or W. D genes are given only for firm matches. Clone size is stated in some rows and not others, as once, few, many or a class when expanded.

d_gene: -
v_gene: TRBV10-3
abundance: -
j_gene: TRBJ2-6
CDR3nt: TGTGCCATCAGTGAGTCGGAGGGGTCTGGGGCCAACGTCCTGACTTTC
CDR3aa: CAISESEGSGANVLTF

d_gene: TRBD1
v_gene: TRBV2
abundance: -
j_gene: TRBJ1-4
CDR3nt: TGTGCCAGCAGAAGACTACTCGGGACAGGTGAAAAACTGTTTTTT
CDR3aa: CASRRLLGTGEKLFF

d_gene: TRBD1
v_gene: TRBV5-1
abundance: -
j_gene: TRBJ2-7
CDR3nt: TGCGCCAGCAGCTTGGGGCCTCCGGAGGACAGGGCACCCTACGAGCAGTACTTC
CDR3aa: CASSLGPPEDRAPYEQYF

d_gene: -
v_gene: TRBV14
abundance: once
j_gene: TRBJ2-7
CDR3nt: TGTGCCAGCAGCCCTATAGGGGGAAGCCACGAGCAGTACTTC
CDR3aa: CASSPIGGSHEQYF

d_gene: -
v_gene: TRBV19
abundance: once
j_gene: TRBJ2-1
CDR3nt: TGTGCCAGTAGTATTAAGCGGGACAATGAGCAGTTCTTC
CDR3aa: CASSIKRDNEQFF

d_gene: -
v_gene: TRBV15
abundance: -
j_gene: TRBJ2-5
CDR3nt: TGTGCCACCAGCAGAGAACCGGGACATAAGGCGTCCCAGTACTTC
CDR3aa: CATSREPGHKASQYF

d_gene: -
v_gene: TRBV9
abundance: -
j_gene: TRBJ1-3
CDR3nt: TGTGCCAGCAGCGAACAGGGTCGACCTGGAAACACCATATATTTT
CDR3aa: CASSEQGRPGNTIYF

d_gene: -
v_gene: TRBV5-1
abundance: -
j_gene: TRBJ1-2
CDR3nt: TGCGCCAGCAGCTTGGTTGTGGGGGCCGGCTATGGCTACACCTTC
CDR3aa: CASSLVVGAGYGYTF

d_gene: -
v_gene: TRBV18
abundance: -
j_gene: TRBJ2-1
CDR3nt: TGTGCCAGCTCACCAATCGGACAGAGTTACAATGAGCAGTTCTTC
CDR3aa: CASSPIGQSYNEQFF

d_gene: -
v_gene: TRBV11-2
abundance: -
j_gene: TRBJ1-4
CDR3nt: TGTGCCAGCAGCCATACAGGGATCACTAATGAAAAACTGTTTTTT
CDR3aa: CASSHTGITNEKLFF

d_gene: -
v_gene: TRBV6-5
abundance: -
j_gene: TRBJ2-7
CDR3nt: TGTGCCAGCAGTTCCTCGTACGGGGGTACCTACGAGCAGTACTTC
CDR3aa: CASSSSYGGTYEQYF

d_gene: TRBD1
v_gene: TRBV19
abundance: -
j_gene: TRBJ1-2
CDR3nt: TGTGCCAGTAGTCCGCGGGACAGGGATGGCTACACCTTC
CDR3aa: CASSPRDRDGYTF

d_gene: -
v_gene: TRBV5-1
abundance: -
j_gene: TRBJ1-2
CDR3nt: TGCGCCAGCAGCCCCGGTTTAGGGCTGACAATTGGATATGGCTACACCTTC
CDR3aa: CASSPGLGLTIGYGYTF

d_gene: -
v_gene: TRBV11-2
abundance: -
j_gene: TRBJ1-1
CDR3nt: TGTGCCAGCAGCTCAAGGGTGCGCAGCTATAAGAACACTGAAGCTTTCTTT
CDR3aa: CASSSRVRSYKNTEAFF

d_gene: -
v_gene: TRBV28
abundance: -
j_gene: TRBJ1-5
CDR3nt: TGTGCCAGCAGTGAGGCGGGGGGCAATCAGCCCCAGCATTTT
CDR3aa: CASSEAGGNQPQHF

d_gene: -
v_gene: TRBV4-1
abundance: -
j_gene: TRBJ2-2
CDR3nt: TGCGCCAGCAGCCACCCCCGCGGAGGGCTGAGCACCGGGGAGCTGTTTTTT
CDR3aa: CASSHPRGGLSTGELFF

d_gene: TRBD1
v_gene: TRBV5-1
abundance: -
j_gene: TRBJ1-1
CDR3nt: TGCGCCAGCAGCTTGGCCGTAAGGGACAGGAACACTGAAGCTTTCTTT
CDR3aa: CASSLAVRDRNTEAFF

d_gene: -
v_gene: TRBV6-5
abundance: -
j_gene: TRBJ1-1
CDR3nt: TGTGCCAGCAGTCGACAGGTGAACACTGAAGCTTTCTTT
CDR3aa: CASSRQVNTEAFF

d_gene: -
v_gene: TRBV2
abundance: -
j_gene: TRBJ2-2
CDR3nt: TGTGCCAGCAGTGATGTCCTGGTGAACACCGGGGAGCTGTTTTTT
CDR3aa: CASSDVLVNTGELFF

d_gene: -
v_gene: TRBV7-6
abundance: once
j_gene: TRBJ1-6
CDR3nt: TGTGCCAGCAGCTTAGAGTCGTCGTGGTACTCCTATAATTCACCCCTCCACTTT
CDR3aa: CASSLESSWYSYNSPLHF

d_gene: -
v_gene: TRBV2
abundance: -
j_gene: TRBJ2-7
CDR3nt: TGTGCCAGCAGCACCGACAGCTCTGGGGCCTACGAGCAGTACTTC
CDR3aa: CASSTDSSGAYEQYF

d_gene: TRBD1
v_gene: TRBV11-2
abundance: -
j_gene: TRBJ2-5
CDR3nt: TGTGCCAGCAGCTTTCGGTGGGACAGAAAAGAGACCCAGTACTTC
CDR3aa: CASSFRWDRKETQYF

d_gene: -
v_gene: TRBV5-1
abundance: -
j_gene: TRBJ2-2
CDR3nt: TGCGCCAGCAGCTTGGTAGTATCCTCAGGGGAGCTGTTTTTT
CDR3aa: CASSLVVSSGELFF

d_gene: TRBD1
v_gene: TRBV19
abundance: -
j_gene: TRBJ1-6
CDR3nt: TGTGCCAGTAGTCGGGGACAGGGGGCTTCTTCTTCACCCCTCCACTTT
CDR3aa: CASSRGQGASSSPLHF

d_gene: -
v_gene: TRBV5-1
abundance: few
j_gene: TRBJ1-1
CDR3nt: TGCGCCAGCAGCTTGGCTACGCAGGCTGAAGCTTTCTTT
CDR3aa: CASSLATQAEAFF

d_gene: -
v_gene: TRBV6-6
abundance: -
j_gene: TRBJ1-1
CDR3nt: TGTGCCAGCAGGGCCGACAAGAACACTGAAGCTTTCTTT
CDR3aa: CASRADKNTEAFF

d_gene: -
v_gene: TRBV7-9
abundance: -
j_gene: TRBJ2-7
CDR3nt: TGTGCCAGCAGCTTATCCGACTCCTCCTACGAGCAGTACTTC
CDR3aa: CASSLSDSSYEQYF

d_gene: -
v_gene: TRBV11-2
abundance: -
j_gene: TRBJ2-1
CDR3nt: TGTGCCAGCAGCTGGACGGGGGAGCAGTTCTTC
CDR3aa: CASSWTGEQFF

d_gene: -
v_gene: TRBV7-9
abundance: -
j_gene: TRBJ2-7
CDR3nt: TGTGCCAGCAGCCCGACAGAATCCTCCTACGAGCAGTACTTC
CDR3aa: CASSPTESSYEQYF

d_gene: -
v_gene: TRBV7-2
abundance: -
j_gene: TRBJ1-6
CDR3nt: TGTGCCAGCAGGCCGTTGAATTCACCCCTCCACTTT
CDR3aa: CASRPLNSPLHF

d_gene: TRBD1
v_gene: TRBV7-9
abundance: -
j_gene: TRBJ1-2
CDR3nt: TGTGCCAGCAGCGGCCGGACAGGGAACTCTAACTATGGCTACACCTTC
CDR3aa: CASSGRTGNSNYGYTF

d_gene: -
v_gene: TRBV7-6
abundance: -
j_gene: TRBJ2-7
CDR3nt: TGTGCCAGCAGCTTAGTTGTTGAGGACCCCTACGAGCAGTACTTC
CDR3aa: CASSLVVEDPYEQYF

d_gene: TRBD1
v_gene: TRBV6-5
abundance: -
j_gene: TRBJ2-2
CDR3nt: TGTGCCAGCAAAGTAGGGACAGGGAGGACCGGGGAGCTGTTTTTT
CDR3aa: CASKVGTGRTGELFF

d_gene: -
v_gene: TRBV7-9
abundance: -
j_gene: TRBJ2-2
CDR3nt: TGTGCCAAAAACAGGGCTCCGAACACCGGGGAGCTGTTTTTT
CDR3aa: CAKNRAPNTGELFF

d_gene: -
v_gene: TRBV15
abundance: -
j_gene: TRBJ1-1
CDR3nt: TGTGCCACCAGCAGAGATACGGGGGCATACACTGAAGCTTTCTTT
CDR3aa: CATSRDTGAYTEAFF

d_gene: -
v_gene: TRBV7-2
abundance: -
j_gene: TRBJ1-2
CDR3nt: TGTGCCAGCATCCTTTGGGCGGACAAAAGAGGGTATGGCTACACCTTC
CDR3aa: CASILWADKRGYGYTF

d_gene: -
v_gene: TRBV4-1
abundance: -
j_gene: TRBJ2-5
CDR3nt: TGCGCCAGCAGCCAAGAACAGGGCCAAGAGACCCAGTACTTC
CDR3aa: CASSQEQGQETQYF

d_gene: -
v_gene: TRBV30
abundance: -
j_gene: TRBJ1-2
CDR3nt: TGTGCCTGGAGTGCCAGGGGCCTCTATGGCTACACCTTC
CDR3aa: CAWSARGLYGYTF

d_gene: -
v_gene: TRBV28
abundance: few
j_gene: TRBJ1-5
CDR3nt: TGTGCCAGCAGACAAAGGGCGTGGGGGGACCATAGCAATCAGCCCCAGCATTTT
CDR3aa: CASRQRAWGDHSNQPQHF

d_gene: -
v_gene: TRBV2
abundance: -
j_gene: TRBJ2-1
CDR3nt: TGTGCCCGGGGGCTTTTTAAGAATGAGCAGTTCTTC
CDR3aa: CARGLFKNEQFF

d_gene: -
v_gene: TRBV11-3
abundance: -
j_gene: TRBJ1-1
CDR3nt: TGTGCCAGCAGCTTAAACAGGAGGACTGAAGCTTTCTTT
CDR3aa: CASSLNRRTEAFF

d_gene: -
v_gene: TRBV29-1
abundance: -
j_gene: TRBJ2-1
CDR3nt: TGCAGCGCTTATAGCTCCTACAATGAGCAGTTCTTC
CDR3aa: CSAYSSYNEQFF

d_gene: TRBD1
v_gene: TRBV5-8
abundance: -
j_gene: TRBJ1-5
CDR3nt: TGTGCCAGCAGCCTGGGGACAGATAGCAATCAGCCCCAGCATTTT
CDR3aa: CASSLGTDSNQPQHF

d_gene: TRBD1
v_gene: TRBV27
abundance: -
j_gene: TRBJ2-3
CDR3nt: TGTGCCAGCAGCGTTAGGGGGCCTGAAGATACGCAGTATTTT
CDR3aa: CASSVRGPEDTQYF

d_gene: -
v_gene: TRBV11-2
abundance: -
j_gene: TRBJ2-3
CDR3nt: TGTGCCAGCAGCTCAATTCGGGGCAGGAACACAGATACGCAGTATTTT
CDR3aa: CASSSIRGRNTDTQYF

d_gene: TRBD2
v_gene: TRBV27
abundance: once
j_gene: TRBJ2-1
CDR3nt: TGTGCCAGCCCCGCCCAGCGGGGGGGCGGGGAGCAGTTCTTC
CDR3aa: CASPAQRGGGEQFF

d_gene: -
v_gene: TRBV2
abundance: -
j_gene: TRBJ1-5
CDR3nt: TGTGCCAGCAGTGATTTCAGGGATTTCGGTCAGCCCCAGCATTTT
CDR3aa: CASSDFRDFGQPQHF

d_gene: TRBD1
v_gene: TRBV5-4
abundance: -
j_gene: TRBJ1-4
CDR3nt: TGTGCCAGCAGCTTGCGACAGGGGGCGCGGACTGAAAAACTGTTTTTT
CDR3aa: CASSLRQGARTEKLFF